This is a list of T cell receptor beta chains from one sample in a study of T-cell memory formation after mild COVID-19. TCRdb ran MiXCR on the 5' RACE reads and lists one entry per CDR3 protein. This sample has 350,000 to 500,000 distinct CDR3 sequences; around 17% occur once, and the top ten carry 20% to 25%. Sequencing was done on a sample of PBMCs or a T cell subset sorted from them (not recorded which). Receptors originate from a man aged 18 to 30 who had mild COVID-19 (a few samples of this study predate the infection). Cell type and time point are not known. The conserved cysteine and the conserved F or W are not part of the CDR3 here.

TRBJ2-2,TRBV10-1,ASSEILGSPGELF
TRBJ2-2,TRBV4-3,ASSQDGDTGELF
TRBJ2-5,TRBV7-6,ASSRGGTLQETQY
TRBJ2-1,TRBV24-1,ATSDAGTADNEQF
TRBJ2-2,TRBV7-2,ASSLEGPGELF
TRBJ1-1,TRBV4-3,ASSQDPTGKIEAF
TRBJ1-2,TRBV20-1,SARMTGGGGYT
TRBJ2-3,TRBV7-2,ASSLGRNIFTDTQY
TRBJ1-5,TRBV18,ASSLDDGPQH
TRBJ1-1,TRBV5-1,ASSLGQGQLMNTEAF
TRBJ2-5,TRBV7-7,ASSLLGKQETQY
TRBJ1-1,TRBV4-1,ASSRTDNTEAF
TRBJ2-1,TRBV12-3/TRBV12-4,ASSAPLAGGPREQF
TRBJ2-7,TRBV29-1,SVAGGPYEQY
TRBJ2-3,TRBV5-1,ASSAGTGGIEFNTQY